A single sample gave rise to the 5 T cell receptor beta chains below, sequenced in a study of human T cells and chemical hapten exposure. TCRdb recomputed calls from the RACE reads with MiXCR, one row per CDR3 protein. The table includes 150,000 to 200,000 distinct CDR3 sequences, under 25% detected once. The time point is: patch test 3, about 24 weeks after DPC sensitization. Treatment: therapeutic diphenylcyclopropenone sensitization with weekly scalp DPC. Here the sequenced sample was whole blood, taken in connection with sensitization to the hapten diphenylcyclopropenone (DPC). The receptor set was obtained from a woman aged 40 to 50 with alopecia areata. Some clones in this sample may be carry-over from other donors' samples.

This clonotype was detected a few times. The V gene is TRBV16, the J gene TRBJ1-6; a possible D gene is TRBD1 (6 bases). Per the germline V gene, CDR1 is KGHSY and CDR2 is FQNENV. The CDR3 is 14 amino acids. Between the trimmed V and J ends, which lost 2 bases and 7 bases, there was a span of 9 bases. The CDR3 nucleotides read TGTGCCAGCAGCCAAGGACAGTCAAATTCACCCCTCCACTTT. Residues: CASSQGQSNSPLHF.

This clonotype came up a few times. The CDR3 here is CATSDPSGAEPQHF. CDR3 coding DNA: TGTGCCACCAGTGACCCCTCAGGGGCCGAGCCCCAGCATTTT. The chain joins TRBV24-1 to TRBJ1-5; D may be TRBD1 (6 bases). Germline-derived CDR1 and CDR2 are KGHDR and SFDVKD. The CDR3 spans 14 residues. V lost 4 bases and J lost 8, with 14 bases in between.

This clonotype has just a few counts. CDR3 DNA: TGTGCCACCAGTGATGTTAGCGGGAGGGGTTACAATGAGCAGTTCTTC. Translated: CATSDVSGRGYNEQFF. The gene calls are TRBV24-1 and TRBJ2-1, with TRBD2 identical over 11 bases. The CDR3 extends over 16 amino acids. The trim removed 3 bases at V and 4 bases at J, leaving 4 bases unmatched. Germline V gene sequence: CDR1 KGHDR, CDR2 SFDVKD.

CDR3 loop: CASSLETGGADEQYF. The CDR3 DNA sequence: TGTGCCAGCAGCTTGGAGACAGGGGGCGCCGACGAGCAGTACTTC. This chain links TRBV5-6 with TRBJ2-7, with 10 bases that match TRBD1. J was trimmed by 5 bases and V by 0 bases; bases with no gene match: 5. This CDR3 spans 15 amino acids. Germline CDR1 is SGHDT and CDR2 is YYEEEE.

This clonotype appeared a few times. The rearrangement links TRBV25-1 to TRBJ2-7; D tentatively fits TRBD1 or TRBD2 (5 bases each). CDR3 size: 12 residues. Deletions cut 11 bases from V and 2 bases from J, with 13 bases between. The V gene's germline CDR1 is MGHDK and CDR2 SYGVNS. CDR3 in DNA: TGTGCCTCGTCGGGGCCTACCTACGAGCAGTACTTC. This gives the protein CASSGPTYEQYF.